In this sample, the clone carrying this T cell receptor (beta chain) turned up many times. The antigen is not known. The source of the sample is a study of early T cells in non-severe SARS-CoV-2 infection. Whole-study context: The chains were unpaired, and the sequenced material was bulk RNA from unsorted whole blood.

Researchers attached unique molecular identifiers to individual cDNA molecules. TCRdb called the 5' RACE reads again in MiXCR, with one record for every CDR3 protein. The data contain around 61,000 distinct CDR3 sequences, about 10% of them singletons. Whole-study results and caveats: Matching with VDJdb favored anti-spike CD8 responses (missing private and CD4 specificities).

V was pared by 5 bases and J by 4 bases, with 6 bases between. CDR1 and CDR2 from the germline V gene are LGHDT and YNNKEL (reference sequence). The CDR3 extends over 12 amino acids. The V and J genes are TRBV3-1 and TRBJ2-1; D is undetermined. The material sequenced was whole blood. The sequence came from an adult who was a healthcare worker with PCR-confirmed SARS-CoV-2 infection or an uninfected control (not recorded which). The CDR3: CASSDFYNEQFF. The DNA of the CDR3 is TGTGCCAGCAGCGATTTTTACAATGAGCAGTTCTTC.